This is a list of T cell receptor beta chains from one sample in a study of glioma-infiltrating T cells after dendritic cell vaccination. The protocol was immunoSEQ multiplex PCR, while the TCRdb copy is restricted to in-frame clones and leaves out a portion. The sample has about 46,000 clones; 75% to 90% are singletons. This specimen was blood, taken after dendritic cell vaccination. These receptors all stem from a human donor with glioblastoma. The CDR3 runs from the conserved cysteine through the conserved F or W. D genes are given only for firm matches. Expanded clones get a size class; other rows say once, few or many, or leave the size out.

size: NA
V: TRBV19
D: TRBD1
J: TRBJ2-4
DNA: TGTGCCAGTAGTAAGGACAGGGGATTGTCAGGCAAAAACATTCAGTACTTC
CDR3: CASSKDRGLSGKNIQYF

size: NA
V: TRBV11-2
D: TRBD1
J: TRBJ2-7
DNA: TGTGCCAGCAGCCCAACAGGGGGCAGAGAGTGGGAGCAGTACTTC
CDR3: CASSPTGGREWEQYF

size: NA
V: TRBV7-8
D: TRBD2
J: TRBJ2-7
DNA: TGTGCCAGCAACAAAGGGGCGGGAGGGCCGTACGAGCAGTACTTC
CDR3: CASNKGAGGPYEQYF

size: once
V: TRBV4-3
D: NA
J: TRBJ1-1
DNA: TGCGCCAGCAGCCAAGTGGGGGCTGACACTGAAGCTTTCTTT
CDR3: CASSQVGADTEAFF

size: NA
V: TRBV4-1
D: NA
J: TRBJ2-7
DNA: TGCGCCAGCAGCCAGCCCCGGGCCGGGAAGGAGCAGTACTTC
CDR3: CASSQPRAGKEQYF

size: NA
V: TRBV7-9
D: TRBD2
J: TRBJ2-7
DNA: TGTGCCAGCAGCTTATCATTGCGGGAGAACGAGCAGTACTTC
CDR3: CASSLSLRENEQYF

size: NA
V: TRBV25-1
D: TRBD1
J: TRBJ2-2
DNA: TGTGCCAGCACCCCACCGGGACAGGTGTACACCGGGGAGCTGTTTTTT
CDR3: CASTPPGQVYTGELFF

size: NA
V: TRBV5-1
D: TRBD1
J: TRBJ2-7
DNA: TGCGCCAGCAGCTCCCCCGGGACAGGTTACGAGCAGTACTTC
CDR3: CASSSPGTGYEQYF

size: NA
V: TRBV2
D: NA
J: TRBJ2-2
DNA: TGTGCCAGTGTAGACTTCAGGAACACCGGGGAGCTGTTTTTT
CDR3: CASVDFRNTGELFF

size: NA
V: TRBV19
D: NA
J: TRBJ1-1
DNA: TGTGCCAGTAGTCGGACAGCGAACACTGAAGCTTTCTTT
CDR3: CASSRTANTEAFF

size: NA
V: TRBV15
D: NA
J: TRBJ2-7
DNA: TGTGCCACCAGCAGTCCTAGCTACGAGCAGTACTTC
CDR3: CATSSPSYEQYF

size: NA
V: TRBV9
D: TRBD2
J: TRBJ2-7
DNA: TGTGCCAGCAGCGTGTCACCGGGAGGGCCCTACGAGCAGTACTTC
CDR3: CASSVSPGGPYEQYF

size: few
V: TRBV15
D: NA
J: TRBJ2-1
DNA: TGTGCCACCAGCGACACCTATGACAACAATGAGCAGTTCTTC
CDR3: CATSDTYDNNEQFF

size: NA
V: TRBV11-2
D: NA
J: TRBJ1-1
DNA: TGTGCCAGCAGCTTAGTGTCAGAGAACACTGAAGCTTTCTTT
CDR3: CASSLVSENTEAFF

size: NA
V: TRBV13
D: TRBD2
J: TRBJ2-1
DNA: TGTGCCAGCAGCGGGACTACCGGAGATGAGCAGTTCTTC
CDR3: CASSGTTGDEQFF

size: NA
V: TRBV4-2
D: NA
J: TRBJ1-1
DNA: TGTGCCAGCAGCGATACAGGCCCATGGAATACTGAAGCTTTCTTT
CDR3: CASSDTGPWNTEAFF

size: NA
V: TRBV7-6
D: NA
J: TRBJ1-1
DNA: TGTGCCAGCAGCCCGACGGACACCAACACTGAAGCTTTCTTT
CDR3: CASSPTDTNTEAFF

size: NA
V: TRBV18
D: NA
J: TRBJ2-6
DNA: TGTGCCAGCTCACCACCCCCTGGACAGTCTGGGGCCAACGTCCTGACTTTC
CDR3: CASSPPPGQSGANVLTF

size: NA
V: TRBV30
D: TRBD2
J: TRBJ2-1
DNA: TGTGCCTGGAGTCAAGTCACCGGGACTAGCGGGAGGCGATCCTACAATGAGCAGTTCTTC
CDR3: CAWSQVTGTSGRRSYNEQFF

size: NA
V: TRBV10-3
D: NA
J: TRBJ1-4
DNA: TGTGCCATCAGTGAGTCGCAGGGTAATGAAAAACTGTTTTTT
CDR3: CAISESQGNEKLFF

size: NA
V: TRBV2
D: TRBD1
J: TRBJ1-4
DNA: TGTGCCAGCAGCCCACAGGGGGGAGTTGAAAAACTGTTTTTT
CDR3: CASSPQGGVEKLFF

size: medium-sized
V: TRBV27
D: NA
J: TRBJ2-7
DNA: TGTGCCAGCAGCGTGGCTGGGAGATCCTACGAGCAGTACTTC
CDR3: CASSVAGRSYEQYF

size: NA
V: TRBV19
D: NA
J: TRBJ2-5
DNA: TGTGCCAGTAGTATGGGGGGATACCAAGAGACCCAGTACTTC
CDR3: CASSMGGYQETQYF

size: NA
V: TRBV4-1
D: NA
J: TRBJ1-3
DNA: TGCGCCAGCAGCCAAGAGGGCTTTGCCTCTGGAAACACCATATATTTT
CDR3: CASSQEGFASGNTIYF

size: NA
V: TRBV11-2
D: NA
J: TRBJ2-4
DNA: TGTGCCAGCAGCTTTTTGTCAGAAAACATTCAGTACTTC
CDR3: CASSFLSENIQYF

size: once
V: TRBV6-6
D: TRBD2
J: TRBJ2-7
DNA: TGTGCCAGCAGTCGACCCCAACTAGCGGGAGGTGAGCGGCAGTACTTC
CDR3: CASSRPQLAGGERQYF

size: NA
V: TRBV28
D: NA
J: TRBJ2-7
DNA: TGTGCCAGCAGGAGTGGACAGTCCTACGAGCAGTACTTC
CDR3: CASRSGQSYEQYF

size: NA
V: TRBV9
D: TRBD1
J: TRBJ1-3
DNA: TGTGCCAGCAGCCTTTTTAAGGGGGCGGCTGGAAACACCATATATTTT
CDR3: CASSLFKGAAGNTIYF

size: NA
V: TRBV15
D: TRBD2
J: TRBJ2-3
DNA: TGTGCCACCAGCGGAGGACTAGCGGAAAGCACAGATACGCAGTATTTT
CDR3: CATSGGLAESTDTQYF

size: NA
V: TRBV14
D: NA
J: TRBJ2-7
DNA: TGTGCCAGCAGCCACATTCCATACGAGCAGTACTTC
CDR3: CASSHIPYEQYF

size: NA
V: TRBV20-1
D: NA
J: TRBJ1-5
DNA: TGCAGGGGAAGGGGGGGCCAGCCCCAGCATTTT
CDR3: CRGRGGQPQHF

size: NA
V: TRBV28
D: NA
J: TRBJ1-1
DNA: TGTGCCAGCACCAAGGGAGGTGTGAACACTGAAGCTTTCTTT
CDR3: CASTKGGVNTEAFF

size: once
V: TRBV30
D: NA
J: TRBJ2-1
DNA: TGTGCCTGGACCACTGGGCGCGGGAAGAAGCAGTTCTTC
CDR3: CAWTTGRGKKQFF

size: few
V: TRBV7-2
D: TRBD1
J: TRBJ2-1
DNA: TGTGCCAGCAGCTCAGGACAGGAACGATTCTTC
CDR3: CASSSGQERFF

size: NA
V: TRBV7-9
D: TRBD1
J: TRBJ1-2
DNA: TGTGCCAGCAGCCTTATGACAGGGGTAGACGGCTACACCTTC
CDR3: CASSLMTGVDGYTF

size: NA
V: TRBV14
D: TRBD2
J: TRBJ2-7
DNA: TGTGCCAGCAGCGGACTAGCGGGAGGCCGCCGTAGCTCCTACGAGCAGTACTTC
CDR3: CASSGLAGGRRSSYEQYF